This TCR beta chain came from a study of cytomegalovirus exposure and HLA in healthy donors. About the research overall: The Caucasian-associated ancestry cluster contained around four fifths of the approximately 410 genotyped donors.

The CDR3 consists of 17 residues. Germline CDR1 reads SGHVS; CDR2 reads FQNEAQ. The V gene end was trimmed by 8 bases and the J gene end by 0 bases; junction bases not matched to a gene: 9. PCR primers comprised 60 Vbeta and 13 Jbeta primers. TCRdb's table, derived via immunoSEQ multiplex PCR, lists solely in-frame clones and lacks some. There are some 120,000 clones in the sample; less than 85% occur only once, and 15% to 20% lies in the top ten. The chain recombines TRBV7-8 with TRBJ2-6, with TRBD1 identical over 8 bases. The TCR originated in a young man in good health and CMV-seropositive. Specimen: PBMCs. The CDR3 nucleotides are TGTGCCAGCGACACTACCAGGGGGCCCTCTGGGGCCAACGTCCTGACTTTC. Its translation: CASDTTRGPSGANVLTF.